This T cell receptor beta chain was profiled in a study of T cell repertoires and HLA-DP antigens. A note on this clone: Its antigen is unknown.

The protocol was immunoSEQ multiplex PCR, while the TCRdb copy is restricted to in-frame clones and leaves out a portion. The table shows tens of thousands of clones, with about 80% occurring only once. The source material was CD4+ T cells from PBMCs. The sequence was collected from a man between 60 and 75 years old in good health and CMV-seronegative.

CDR3 region: CASSPRDYSSYNEQFF. Here the CDR3 DNA reads TGTGCCAGCTCACCTCGGGACTACAGCTCCTACAATGAGCAGTTCTTC. The chain recombines TRBV18 with TRBJ2-1, with 7 bases matching TRBD2. The CDR3 is made up of 16 amino acids. Germline V gene sequence: CDR1 KGHSH, CDR2 LQKENI. V trimming: 3 bases; J trimming: 0 bases; junction bases outside the gene matches: 5.